The source of this T cell receptor beta chain is a study of PD-1 blockade in classical Hodgkin lymphoma. Profiling relied on immunoSEQ multiplex PCR, and the TCRdb table lists in-frame clones only, not all of them. The sample consists of almost 100,000 clones, more than 90% of them appearing once. Germline V CDR1 and CDR2: GTSNPN, SVGIG (reference sequence). V shed 7 bases, J shed 0 bases, and the junction held 6 bases outside the gene matches. The CDR3 is 15 amino acids. The patients all showed relapse after autologous stem cell transplantation, while their brentuximab vedotin exposure varied. The receptor was isolated from a human donor with classical Hodgkin lymphoma. Sample: peripheral blood mononuclear cells (PBMCs), taken at baseline. The chain has TRBV30 and TRBJ2-5; 12 positions match TRBD2. CDR3 in amino acids: CASTTSGSYQETQYF. The CDR3 coding sequence is TGTGCCTCCACGACTAGCGGGAGCTACCAAGAGACCCAGTACTTC.